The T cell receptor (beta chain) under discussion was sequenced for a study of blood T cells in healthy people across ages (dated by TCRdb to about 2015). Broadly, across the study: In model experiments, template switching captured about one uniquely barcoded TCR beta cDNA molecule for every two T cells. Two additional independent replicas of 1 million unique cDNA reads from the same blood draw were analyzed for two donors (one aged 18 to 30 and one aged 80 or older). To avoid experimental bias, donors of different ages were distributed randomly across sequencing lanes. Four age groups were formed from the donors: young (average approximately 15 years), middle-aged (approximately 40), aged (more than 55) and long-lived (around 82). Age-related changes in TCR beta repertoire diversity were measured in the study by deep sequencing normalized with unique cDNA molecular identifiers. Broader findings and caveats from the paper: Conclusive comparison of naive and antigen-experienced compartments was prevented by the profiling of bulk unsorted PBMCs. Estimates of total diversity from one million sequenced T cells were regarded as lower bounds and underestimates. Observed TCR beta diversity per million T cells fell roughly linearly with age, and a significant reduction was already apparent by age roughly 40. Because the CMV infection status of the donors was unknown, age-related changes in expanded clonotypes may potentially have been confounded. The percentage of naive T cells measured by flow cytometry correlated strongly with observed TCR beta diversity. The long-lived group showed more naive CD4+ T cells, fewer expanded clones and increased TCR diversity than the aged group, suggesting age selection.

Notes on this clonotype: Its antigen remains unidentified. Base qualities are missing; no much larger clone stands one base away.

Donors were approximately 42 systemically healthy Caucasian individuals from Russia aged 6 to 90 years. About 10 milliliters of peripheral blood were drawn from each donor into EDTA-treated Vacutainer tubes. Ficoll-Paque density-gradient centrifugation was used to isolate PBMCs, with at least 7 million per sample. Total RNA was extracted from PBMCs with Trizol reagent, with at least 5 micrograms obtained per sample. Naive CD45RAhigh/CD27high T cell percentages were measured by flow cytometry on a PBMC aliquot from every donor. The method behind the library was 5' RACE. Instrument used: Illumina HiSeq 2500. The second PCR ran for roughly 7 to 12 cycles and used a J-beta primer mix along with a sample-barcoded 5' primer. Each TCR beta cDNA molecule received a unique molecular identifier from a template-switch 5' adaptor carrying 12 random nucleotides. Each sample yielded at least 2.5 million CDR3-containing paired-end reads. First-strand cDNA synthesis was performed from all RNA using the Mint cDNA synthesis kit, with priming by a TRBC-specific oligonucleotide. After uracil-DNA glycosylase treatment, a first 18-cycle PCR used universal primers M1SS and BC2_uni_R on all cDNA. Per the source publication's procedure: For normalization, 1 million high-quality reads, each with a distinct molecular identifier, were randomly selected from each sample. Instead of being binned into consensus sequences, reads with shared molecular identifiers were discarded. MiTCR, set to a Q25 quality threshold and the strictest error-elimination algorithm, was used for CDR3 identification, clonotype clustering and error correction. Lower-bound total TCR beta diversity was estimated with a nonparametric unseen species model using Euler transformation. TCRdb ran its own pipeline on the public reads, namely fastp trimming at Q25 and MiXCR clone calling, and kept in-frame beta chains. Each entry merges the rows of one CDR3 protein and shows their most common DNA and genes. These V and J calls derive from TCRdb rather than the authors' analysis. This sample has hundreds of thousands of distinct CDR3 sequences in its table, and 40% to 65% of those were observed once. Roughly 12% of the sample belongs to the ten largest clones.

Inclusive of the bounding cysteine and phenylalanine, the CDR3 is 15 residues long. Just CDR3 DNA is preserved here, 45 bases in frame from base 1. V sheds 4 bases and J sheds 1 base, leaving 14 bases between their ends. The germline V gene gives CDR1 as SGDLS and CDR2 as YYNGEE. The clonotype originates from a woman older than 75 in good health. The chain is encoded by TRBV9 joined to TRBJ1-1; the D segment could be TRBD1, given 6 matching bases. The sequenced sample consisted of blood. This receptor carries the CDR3 CASSWGGGKNTEAFF. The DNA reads TGTGCCAGCAGCTGGGGAGGGGGAAAGAACACTGAAGCTTTCTTT.